This T cell receptor (beta chain) was recovered during a study of T cell responses to AZD1222 COVID-19 vaccine. The data were produced by immunoSEQ multiplex PCR, yet TCRdb's version contains in-frame clones alone and is incomplete. The sample lists about 48,000 clones; about 86% were seen once. Trimming at V came to 2 bases and at J to 5 bases, leaving 7 bases not matched to a gene. The germline gives CDR1 MGHRA, CDR2 YSYEKL. The CDR3 length is 16 residues. This rearrangement joins TRBV4-1 to TRBJ1-5; the match to TRBD1 covers 9 bases. This receptor was taken from an adult who received the AZD1222 COVID-19 vaccine. Sequenced here: peripheral blood, sampled 28 days after the second AZD1222 dose. The CDR3 DNA reads TGCGCCAGCAGCCAATATGTCCGACAGGGGGATCAGCCCCAGCATTTT. Translating it yields CASSQYVRQGDQPQHF.